These 31 T cell receptor beta chains share one sample of origin, sequenced in a study of vaccination effects on CD4 cells after COVID-19. Here immunoSEQ multiplex PCR was the method, and the copy in TCRdb shows in-frame clones only, minus some. The sample includes about 41,000 clones, roughly 70% of them seen just once. CD4+ T cells specific for antigen were expanded with viral peptide pools by the ViraFEST assay before sequencing. Following culture for ten to eleven days, CD4+ T cells were isolated. Having tested negative for nucleocapsid antibodies, the vaccine recipients showed no prior SARS-CoV-2 infection. Which antigens these TCRs recognize remains unknown. The sequences come from CD4+ T cells from PBMCs cultured with HCoV-OC43 spike peptides, collected before COVID-19 vaccination. The subset: HCoV-OC43 spike overlapping peptide pool stimulation. The source is a human donor who received a COVID-19 vaccine.

There are a few counts of this clone. The V call is TRBV19, the J call TRBJ1-5; 9 bases map to TRBD1. This CDR3 comprises 12 residues. The J segment lost 7 bases and the V segment lost 6 bases, leaving 1 base of the junction unmatched. The V gene's germline CDR1 is LNHDA and CDR2 SQIVND (reference sequence). CDR3 loop: CASRDRGQPQHF. The CDR3 bases are TGTGCCAGTAGGGACAGGGGCCAGCCCCAGCATTTT.

The chain recombines TRBV6-6 with TRBJ1-1, with D unclear. Trimming stripped 0 bases from V and 5 bases from J, with 10 bases between. Germline assignment: CDR1 MNHNY and CDR2 SVGAGI (reference sequence). There are 14 residues in the CDR3. CDR3: CASSYSIADTEAFF. DNA of the CDR3: TGTGCCAGCAGTTACTCGATCGCCGATACTGAAGCTTTCTTT.

This rearrangement joins TRBV6-5 to TRBJ2-1, with D tentatively TRBD2 (6 bases). V was clipped by 6 bases and J by 2 bases, with 11 bases between them. The CDR3 contains 14 residues. CDR1 MNHEY and CDR2 SVGAGI come from the germline V gene. CDR3 region: CASRLATTYNEQFF. The CDR3 region has the DNA TGTGCCAGCAGACTAGCAACCACCTACAATGAGCAGTTCTTC.

The chain uses TRBV11-2 and TRBJ2-7, with D possibly matching TRBD1 (5 bases). CDR1 is SGHAT, CDR2 FQNNGV, per germline. The CDR3 is 13 residues long. Deletions cut 3 bases from V and 2 bases from J, with 8 bases between. CDR3 amino acids: CASSFRQTYEQYF. Written as DNA, the CDR3 is TGTGCCAGCAGCTTCCGACAGACCTACGAGCAGTACTTC.

In its sample, this clone was seen a few times. The chain recombines TRBV5-1 with TRBJ2-1, with D possibly being TRBD2 (6 bases). Looked up from germline, CDR1 is SGHRS and CDR2 is YFSETQ. Trimming cost V 0 bases and J 2 bases, with 12 bases left between them. This CDR3 region has 16 residues. The CDR3 DNA follows: TGCGCCAGCAGCTTGGCCGGCGGGGCCGCCTACAATGAGCAGTTCTTC. Translation: CASSLAGGAAYNEQFF.

The chain has TRBV9 and TRBJ1-5; 8 bases are shared with TRBD1. J gave up 0 bases and V 4 bases, and 3 bases lay outside the gene matches. This CDR3 region has 15 residues. The V gene's germline CDR1 is SGDLS and CDR2 YYNGEE. The CDR3 region has the DNA TGTGCCAGCAGCTCAGGGGGCGGTAGCAATCAGCCCCAGCATTTT. As protein: CASSSGGGSNQPQHF.

This chain connects TRBV7-3 to TRBJ2-7; 9 bases fit TRBD1. CDR1 is SGHTA, CDR2 FQGTGA, per germline. V lost 5 bases and J lost 6; bases outside the gene matches: 2. The CDR3 runs 12 residues. The CDR3 coding sequence is TGTGCCAGCAGCCAGACAGGGGGCGAGCAGTACTTC. As protein: CASSQTGGEQYF.

The chain combines TRBV5-5 with TRBJ2-7; TRBD2 agrees at 13 bases. CDR3 length equals 18 residues. Germline lookup yields CDR1 SGHKS and CDR2 YYEKEE (reference sequence). J lost 3 bases, V lost 5 bases, and 14 bases had no gene match. CDR3: CASSLGLAGVVQNYEQYF. The DNA of the CDR3 is TGTGCCAGCAGTCTAGGACTAGCGGGAGTTGTTCAAAACTACGAGCAGTACTTC.

V usage is TRBV28 and J usage is TRBJ1-2, with unresolved D. Per the germline V gene, CDR1 is MDHEN and CDR2 is SYDVKM. This CDR3 comprises 12 residues. The V end lost 4 bases, the J end lost 5 bases, and 8 bases lay between the germline ends. The CDR3 DNA reads as TGTGCCAGCAGTTCAAGGGATTATGGCTACACCTTC. It codes for CASSSRDYGYTF.

A note on this clone: Other DNA variants within this sample encode the same CDR3. This chain uses TRBV7-2 with TRBJ2-1, with D possibly TRBD2 on 6 matching bases. Germline V CDR1 and CDR2: SGHTA, FQGNSA. This CDR3 is 14 amino acids long. V was clipped by 0 bases and J by 4 bases, with 7 bases between them. In nucleotides, the CDR3 is TGTGCCAGCAGCTTAGCGGGGGGTTACAATGAGCAGTTCTTC. Its translation: CASSLAGGYNEQFF.

The chain joins TRBV2 to TRBJ2-7; 7 bases are a match to TRBD2. CDR1 SNHLY and CDR2 FYNNEI come from the germline V gene. The CDR3 spans 12 residues. V lost 6 bases, J lost 5 bases, and 4 bases stayed unmatched. The CDR3 here is CASSREADEQYF. The CDR3 DNA is TGTGCCAGCAGCCGGGAGGCGGACGAGCAGTACTTC.

This clone has only a few counts. The chain joins TRBV16 to TRBJ1-6; D not resolved. The CDR3 contains 11 residues. Trimming took 7 bases from V and 14 from J, leaving 12 bases between them. Per germline, CDR1 KGHSY and CDR2 FQNENV. The CDR3 sequence: CASTPGSTLHF. The CDR3, as DNA: TGTGCCAGCACCCCTGGCTCAACCCTCCACTTT.

J is TRBJ2-1 and V is TRBV6-1, with D maybe TRBD1 (6 bases). The ends were cut back, 4 bases at V and 4 bases at J, with 23 bases in the middle. CDR1 MNHNS and CDR2 SASEGT come from the germline V gene. The CDR3 is 18 residues long. CDR3 bases: TGTGCCAGCAGTGGGGGTCCAGGGACACCACGTATTTACAATGAGCAGTTCTTC. It encodes CASSGGPGTPRIYNEQFF.

This clone was recorded a few times. This sequence joins TRBV3-1 (or the pseudogene TRBV3-2) and TRBJ1-5; D gene ambiguous. V lost 1 base to trimming and J lost 4 bases, with 8 bases between them. The CDR3 has 14 amino acids. Germline-derived CDR1 and CDR2 are LGHDT and YNNKEL (reference sequence). DNA of the CDR3: TGTGCCAGCAGCCAAGTTCTGAGTAATCAGCCCCAGCATTTT. Translated, it gives CASSQVLSNQPQHF.

The J gene is TRBJ1-1, the V gene TRBV7-9; TRBD1 might be the D (5 bases). Germline-derived CDR1 and CDR2 are SEHNR and FQNEAQ (reference sequence). The CDR3 contains 17 residues. Trimming shortened V by 5 bases and J by 0 bases, and 19 bases separated the two germline ends. CDR3 nucleotides: TGTGCCAGCAGCCCCCGTACGGGGGGGAGTATGAACACTGAAGCTTTCTTT. Protein: CASSPRTGGSMNTEAFF. Full variable domain (outside the CDR3, taken from reference TRBV7-9 and TRBJ1-1): DTGVSQNPRHKITKRGQNVTFRCDPISEHNRLYWYRQTLGQGPEFLTYFQNEAQLEKSRLLSDRFSAERPKGSFSTLEIQRTEQGDSAMYLCASSPRTGGSMNTEAFFGQGTRLTVV.

The chain recombines TRBV5-8 with TRBJ1-5, with 7 positions matching TRBD1. The CDR3 has 14 amino acids. Germline CDR1 reads SGHTS; CDR2 reads YDEGEE. With 5 bases clipped from V and 5 bases from J, the junction kept 7 bases outside the gene matches. For the CDR3, the DNA is TGTGCCAGCAGGCTCGTGCAGGGGGATCAGCCCCAGCATTTT. Protein: CASRLVQGDQPQHF.

The V gene is TRBV20-1, the J gene TRBJ2-1, with 10 bases that match TRBD2. V lost 3 bases to trimming and J lost 7 bases; unmatched junction nucleotides: 3. The CDR3 totals 13 residues. Germline V gives CDR1 DFQATT, CDR2 SNEGSKA (reference sequence). The CDR3 protein is CSASKGLANEQFF. CDR3 DNA: TGCAGTGCTAGTAAGGGACTAGCGAATGAGCAGTTCTTC.

This chain connects TRBV18 to TRBJ2-7, with D perhaps matching TRBD2 (6 bases). This CDR3 comprises 15 residues. Germline V gene data show CDR1 as KGHSH and CDR2 as LQKENI. The V gene lost 8 bases and the J gene lost 7 bases, with 24 bases spanning the gap. The CDR3 reads CASGDGVAPAGEQYF. CDR3 sequence (DNA): TGTGCCAGCGGGGACGGGGTAGCCCCCGCGGGGGAGCAGTACTTC. Looking up the rest from reference TRBV18 and TRBJ2-7 gives the full variable domain: NAGVMQNPRHLVRRRGQEARLRCSPMKGHSHVYWYRQLPEEGLKFMVYLQKENIIDESGMPKERFSAEFPKEGPSILRIQQVVRGDSAAYFCASGDGVAPAGEQYFGPGTRLTVT.

The J gene is TRBJ1-1, the V gene TRBV28; D unclear. This CDR3 comprises 14 residues. Germline V gives CDR1 MDHEN, CDR2 SYDVKM. Trimming took off 3 bases at V and 0 bases at J, with 8 bases between the two ends. The CDR3 sequence: CASSLMTLNTEAFF. For the CDR3, the DNA is TGTGCCAGCAGTTTGATGACCCTGAACACTGAAGCTTTCTTT.

This clone appeared a single time. V usage is TRBV5-4 and J usage is TRBJ1-4, with D perhaps TRBD1 (5 bases). The CDR3 is made up of 16 amino acids. In germline, CDR1 is SGHNT, CDR2 YYREEE (reference sequence). V was cut by 4 bases and J by 5 bases, with 18 bases left in between. As DNA, the CDR3 is TGTGCCAGCAGCCTCTCCGCCGGGACCCCAAATGAAAAACTGTTTTTT. Protein sequence: CASSLSAGTPNEKLFF.

This clone occurred once. The chain combines TRBV5-1 with TRBJ2-1; the match to TRBD2 covers 9 bases. The ends lost 7 bases at V and 0 bases at J; junction bases unmatched: 8. This CDR3 has 16 residues. Per germline, CDR1 SGHRS and CDR2 YFSETQ. The CDR3 reads CASHSGSPSSYNEQFF. DNA of the CDR3: TGCGCCAGCCATAGCGGGAGCCCGAGCTCCTACAATGAGCAGTTCTTC.

The gene calls are TRBV19 and TRBJ2-1; TRBD2 matches at 7 bases. With 4 bases clipped from V and 6 bases from J, the junction kept 9 bases outside the gene matches. The CDR3 is made up of 15 amino acids. The germline gives CDR1 LNHDA, CDR2 SQIVND (reference sequence). Here the CDR3 DNA reads TGTGCCAGTAGTAAGCTCAGCGGGACGATCAATGAGCAGTTCTTC. It translates to CASSKLSGTINEQFF.

The sample holds a few counts of this clone. The chain carries TRBV5-1 and TRBJ1-3; D is possibly TRBD1 (6 bases). Germline V gene data show CDR1 as SGHRS and CDR2 as YFSETQ. V was pared by 3 bases and J by 0 bases, with 13 bases between. The length of the CDR3 is 16 residues. CDR3 in DNA: TGCGCCAGCAGCTGGCATGGACAGAGCTCTGGAAACACCATATATTTT. Translated: CASSWHGQSSGNTIYF. The full variable domain, its missing parts supplied by reference TRBV5-1 and TRBJ1-3, is KAGVTQTPRYLIKTRGQQVTLSCSPISGHRSVSWYQQTPGQGLQFLFEYFSETQRNKGNFPGRFSGRQFSNSRSEMNVSTLELGDSALYLCASSWHGQSSGNTIYFGEGSWLTVV.

This clone was counted between two and nine times. This sequence joins TRBV6-5 and TRBJ1-1; D gene unclear. CDR3 length: 13 residues. The germline V gene has CDR1 MNHEY and CDR2 SVGAGI. The germline V and J ends were trimmed by 1 base and 5 bases, with 8 bases remaining between them. CDR3 nucleotides: TGTGCCAGCAGTTACTTGTCGGGTACTGAAGCTTTCTTT. It yields the protein CASSYLSGTEAFF.

The chain links TRBV24-1 to TRBJ1-2, with TRBD1 matching 7 bases. Trimming took 5 bases from V and 8 from J; bases not matched to a gene: 7. Germline V CDR1 and CDR2: KGHDR, SFDVKD. The CDR3 has 13 residues. For the CDR3, the DNA is TGTGCCACCAGTGGGAGGGGGCGTAAAGGCTACACCTTC. Its protein is CATSGRGRKGYTF.

The chain uses TRBV3-1 (or the pseudogene TRBV3-2) and TRBJ1-1; 7 nucleotides match TRBD1. The germline gives CDR1 LGHDT, CDR2 YNNKEL (reference sequence). V was clipped by 4 bases and J by 1 base; unmatched bases: 6. This CDR3 has 15 amino acids. The CDR3 sequence: CASSLTGTENTEAFF. The CDR3 bases are TGTGCCAGCAGCCTCACCGGGACAGAGAACACTGAAGCTTTCTTT.

This clone was observed a few times. V is TRBV7-2 and J is TRBJ2-7; 10 nucleotides line up with TRBD2. Germline V gives CDR1 SGHTA, CDR2 FQGNSA. With 5 bases clipped from V and 1 base from J, the junction kept 2 bases outside the gene matches. The CDR3 extends over 14 amino acids. The CDR3 region has the DNA TGTGCCAGCAGCAGTAGCGGGGGGTCCTACGAGCAGTACTTC. Protein sequence: CASSSSGGSYEQYF.

This chain connects TRBV2 to TRBJ2-7; D is possibly TRBD1 or TRBD2 (5 bases each). The CDR3 is 13 amino acids. CDR1 and CDR2 from the germline V gene are SNHLY and FYNNEI. Trimming left V 10 bases short and J 7 bases short, with 20 bases between. The chain's CDR3 is CAIKGTYYGEQYF. Here the CDR3 DNA reads TGTGCCATTAAAGGGACGTACTATGGTGAGCAGTACTTC. Complete variable domain (other parts from reference TRBV2 and TRBJ2-7): EPEVTQTPSHQVTQMGQEVILRCVPISNHLYFYWYRQILGQKVEFLVSFYNNEISEKSEIFDDQFSVERPDGSNFTLKIRSTKLEDSAMYFCAIKGTYYGEQYFGPGTRLTVT.

The chain couples TRBV9 to TRBJ2-3; TRBD2 might be the D (6 bases). Germline CDR1 reads SGDLS; CDR2 reads YYNGEE. V lost 0 bases and J 4 bases, leaving 15 bases between the germline ends. The CDR3 consists of 16 residues. The CDR3 loop is CASSVGVRGGPDTQYF. CDR3 coding DNA: TGTGCCAGCAGCGTAGGGGTGCGGGGAGGCCCAGATACGCAGTATTTT.

This chain links TRBV30 with TRBJ1-2; no firm D call. This CDR3 region has 13 residues. From germline, CDR1 is GTSNPN and CDR2 SVGIG (reference sequence). V was clipped by 4 bases and J by 1 base, with 10 bases between them. CDR3 protein: CAWKGRNNYGYTF. Here the CDR3 DNA reads TGTGCCTGGAAAGGACGGAATAACTATGGCTACACCTTC.

This clone was counted a few times. The CDR3 DNA reads TGCGCCAGCAGCTTGGAATTCGGGGGAGTCGGGTCTGAAGCTTTCTTT. Translating gives CASSLEFGGVGSEAFF. This chain connects TRBV5-1 to TRBJ1-1; tentative D call: TRBD1 (5 bases). CDR1 and CDR2 (germline): SGHRS, YFSETQ. V was shortened by 0 bases and J by 6 bases, with 18 bases between the two germline ends. The CDR3 loop spans 16 amino acids.